The clone carrying this TCR beta chain showed up just once. Its antigen is as yet unknown. From germline, CDR1 is SEHNR and CDR2 FQNEAQ (reference sequence). The CDR3 totals 13 residues. With 1 base removed from V and 4 bases from J, the gap between germline ends came to 5 bases. The data derive from a study of T cell responses to AZD1222 COVID-19 vaccine. Study summary: Doses given second, at about 4 or about 12 weeks, were pooled. Study-wide findings and caveats: Donors skewed white British and female; clonal diversity was possibly underestimated. Following two doses of AZD1222, Spike-specific TCR breadth and depth rose.

Generated by immunoSEQ multiplex PCR, the TCRdb table keeps only in-frame clones and is missing some. Among approximately 110,000 clones listed, more than 85% were seen once. This clonotype was obtained from an adult in good health. The V and J genes are TRBV7-9 and TRBJ2-1; D call uncertain. This material consisted of peripheral blood, taken on day 0 of AZD1222 vaccination. The CDR3 DNA reads as TGTGCCAGCAGCTTAGTACGTTACAATGAGCAGTTCTTC. It codes for CASSLVRYNEQFF.